This entry is about one T cell receptor beta chain. The same CDR3 is also encoded by other DNA sequences in this sample. Per the germline V gene, CDR1 is SGHDT and CDR2 is YYEEEE. CDR3 length: 13 residues. V was clipped by 0 bases and J by 1 base, with 4 bases between them. This record comes from a study of shared clonotypes between healthy human individuals. Profiling relied on immunoSEQ multiplex PCR, and the TCRdb table lists in-frame clones only, not all of them. Of 1,500,000 or so clones detected, roughly 96% appear once; the ten largest clones hold roughly 1.2%. The source of this sequence is a man aged 25-45 years in good health. J is TRBJ1-1 and V is TRBV5-6; D not resolved. Sequencing was done on a sample of naive CD4+ T cells sorted from blood. Indicated subset: CD45RA+ positively selected. In DNA, the CDR3 is TGTGCCAGCAGCTTGGACAGGAACACTGAAGCTTTCTTT. Amino acid sequence: CASSLDRNTEAFF.